This passage covers 21 T cell receptor beta chains from one sample sequenced in a study of T cells in narcolepsy. Some clones are missing from TCRdb's copy, which holds only in-frame ones; the method was immunoSEQ multiplex PCR. This repertoire shows about 34,000 clones, 82% found once; its top ten account for around 2.6%. The source material was CD45RA- memory CD4+ T cells from PBMCs. The receptors stem from a human donor with narcolepsy.

V usage is TRBV5-6 and J usage is TRBJ1-5; D is unresolved. V was trimmed by 4 bases and J by 3 bases, leaving 14 bases between them. There are 15 residues in the CDR3. Germline CDR1 SGHDT, CDR2 YYEEEE. CDR3 DNA sequence: TGTGCCAGCAGCGGCGGGAGCCAGGTCAATCAGCCCCAGCATTTT. As protein: CASSGGSQVNQPQHF.

Only a few counts were recorded for this clone. The genes are TRBV11-2 and TRBJ2-5; maybe TRBD2 (6 bases). V was trimmed by 3 bases and J by 5 bases, leaving 10 bases between them. Germline V lookup: CDR1 SGHAT, CDR2 FQNNGV. The CDR3 has 13 residues. The CDR3 reads CASSFPSAETQYF. The CDR3 nucleotides read TGTGCCAGCAGCTTTCCTAGCGCGGAGACCCAGTACTTC.

The chain is built from TRBV10-3 and TRBJ1-5, with a possible D match to TRBD1 (6 bases). Germline V gives CDR1 ENHRY, CDR2 SYGVKD. This CDR3 has 16 amino acids. The V gene lost 5 bases and the J gene lost 2 bases, with 16 bases spanning the gap. CDR3 loop: CAISSGEWGGNQPQHF. In nucleotides, the CDR3 is TGTGCCATCAGTTCAGGGGAATGGGGCGGCAATCAGCCCCAGCATTTT.

This chain links TRBV6-6 with TRBJ1-5; no firm D call. The V gene lost 0 bases and the J gene lost 1 base, with 7 bases spanning the gap. The CDR3 consists of 15 residues. Per the germline V gene, CDR1 is MNHNY and CDR2 is SVGAGI (reference sequence). Here the CDR3 DNA reads TGTGCCAGCAGTTACTCCTCTGGGAGCAATCAGCCCCAGCATTTT. This gives the protein CASSYSSGSNQPQHF.

The CDR3 DNA follows: TGTGCCAGCAGTGAAGCGCTGGGGTATTCGGCTTTCTTT. It translates to CASSEALGYSAFF. The rearrangement links TRBV2 to TRBJ1-1; no clear D. Trimming cost V 0 bases and J 11 bases, with 13 bases left between them. This CDR3 is built from 13 residues. CDR1 and CDR2 (germline): SNHLY, FYNNEI.

V and J are TRBV9 and TRBJ1-6, with D tentatively TRBD1 (5 bases). The CDR3 runs to 15 residues. Trimming removed 4 bases from V and 1 base from J, with 9 bases in between. Germline CDR1 SGDLS, CDR2 YYNGEE. The CDR3 coding sequence is TGTGCCAGCAGCCCCGGGGGGTCCTATAATTCACCCCTCCACTTT. As protein: CASSPGGSYNSPLHF.

The chain uses TRBV29-1 and TRBJ1-1; possible D gene TRBD1, 5 bases. The CDR3 spans 12 residues. CDR1 and CDR2 from the germline V gene are SQVTM and ANQGSEA. Trimming stripped 7 bases from V and 10 bases from J, with 19 bases between. The CDR3, as DNA: TGCAGCGGACGGGACCAAAGGGTCGGAGCTTTCTTT. It translates to CSGRDQRVGAFF.

The chain joins TRBV5-1 to TRBJ2-1; 9 nucleotides align to TRBD1. V lost 3 bases to trimming and J lost 4 bases; unmatched junction nucleotides: 5. Germline V gene lookup returns CDR1 SGHRS and CDR2 YFSETQ. The length of the CDR3 is 15 residues. CDR3 DNA: TGCGCCAGCAGCTCCGGGACAGGGAAGTACAATGAGCAGTTCTTC. This gives the protein CASSSGTGKYNEQFF.

The rearrangement joins TRBV5-1 to TRBJ1-1, with TRBD1 matching over 8 bases. CDR1 is SGHRS, CDR2 YFSETQ, per germline. The CDR3 runs to 12 residues. The V gene end was trimmed by 2 bases and the J gene end by 10 bases; junction bases not matched to a gene: 4. The CDR3 reads CASSLTTGGAFF. The CDR3 nucleotides read TGCGCCAGCAGCTTAACAACAGGGGGAGCTTTCTTT. Drawing the rest from reference TRBV5-1 and TRBJ1-1, the complete variable domain is KAGVTQTPRYLIKTRGQQVTLSCSPISGHRSVSWYQQTPGQGLQFLFEYFSETQRNKGNFPGRFSGRQFSNSRSEMNVSTLELGDSALYLCASSLTTGGAFFGQGTRLTVV.

The J gene is TRBJ2-1, the V gene TRBV2, with D perhaps TRBD2 (5 bases). The germline gives CDR1 SNHLY, CDR2 FYNNEI. V was pared by 6 bases and J by 5 bases, with 11 bases between. The CDR3 has 13 amino acids. The CDR3 DNA is TGTGCCAGCAGGAACGGACTGGACAATGAGCAGTTCTTC. Protein product: CASRNGLDNEQFF.

The chain joins TRBV19 to TRBJ2-2; 10 nucleotides line up with TRBD1. The CDR3 extends over 15 amino acids. Per germline, CDR1 LNHDA and CDR2 SQIVND (reference sequence). J lost 4 bases, V lost 4 bases, and 3 bases had no gene match. The CDR3 loop reads CASSRQGASTGELFF. The CDR3, as DNA: TGTGCCAGTAGTAGACAGGGGGCGAGCACCGGGGAGCTGTTTTTT.

This chain uses TRBV5-5 with TRBJ2-7; TRBD1 matches at 7 bases. In germline, CDR1 is SGHKS, CDR2 YYEKEE (reference sequence). V lost 0 bases and J lost 2; bases outside the gene matches: 5. The CDR3 is made up of 15 amino acids. The CDR3 region has the DNA TGTGCCAGCAGCTTGGCTGGGACAGCCACCTACGAGCAGTACTTC. This translates into CASSLAGTATYEQYF. The full variable domain, with the rest looked up from reference TRBV5-5 and TRBJ2-7, is DAGVTQSPTHLIKTRGQQVTLRCSPISGHKSVSWYQQVLGQGPQFIFQYYEKEERGRGNFPDRFSARQFPNYSSELNVNALLLGDSALYLCASSLAGTATYEQYFGPGTRLTVT.

This chain uses TRBV7-2 with TRBJ2-1, with D unresolved. Trimming left V 3 bases short and J 6 bases short, with 6 bases between. Per germline, CDR1 SGHTA and CDR2 FQGNSA. This CDR3 is 12 amino acids long. The CDR3 spells CASSFGLNEQFF. CDR3 nucleotides: TGTGCCAGCAGCTTTGGTCTCAATGAGCAGTTCTTC. Based on the CDR3 plus reference TRBV7-2 and TRBJ2-1, the full variable domain is GAGVSQSPSNKVTEKGKDVELRCDPISGHTALYWYRQSLGQGLEFLIYFQGNSAPDKSGLPSDRFSAERTGGSVSTLTIQRTQQEDSAVYLCASSFGLNEQFFGPGTRLTVL.

V usage is TRBV7-2 and J usage is TRBJ2-3; D perhaps matches TRBD1 (6 bases). The CDR3 sequence is 16 residues long. V was cut by 5 bases and J by 1 base, with 16 bases left in between. Germline assignment: CDR1 SGHTA and CDR2 FQGNSA. The CDR3 DNA reads TGTGCCAGCAGCCCCCGTGGCAGACAGGGCACAGATACGCAGTATTTT. It encodes CASSPRGRQGTDTQYF.

The rearrangement joins TRBV30 to TRBJ2-1; D is uncertain. The CDR3 has 14 residues. Germline V gives CDR1 GTSNPN, CDR2 SVGIG (reference sequence). Trimming cost V 5 bases and J 0 bases, with 11 bases left between them. This chain's CDR3 is CAWGWASSYNEQFF. Here the CDR3 DNA reads TGTGCCTGGGGGTGGGCGAGCTCCTACAATGAGCAGTTCTTC.

The chain has TRBV6-6 and TRBJ2-7, with 9 bases identical to TRBD1. The length of the CDR3 is 13 residues. The germline gives CDR1 MNHNY, CDR2 SVGAGI (reference sequence). Trimming removed 5 bases from V and 2 bases from J; junction bases left unmatched: 1. The CDR3 reads CASSGTGPYEQYF. CDR3 DNA sequence: TGTGCCAGCAGTGGGACAGGGCCCTACGAGCAGTACTTC.

V gene TRBV6-1 combines with J gene TRBJ2-1; 10 nucleotides align to TRBD1. J lost 2 bases, V lost 2 bases, and 12 bases had no gene match. The CDR3 contains 19 residues. Germline V gene sequence: CDR1 MNHNS, CDR2 SASEGT. The CDR3 protein is CASSEYVMTGTGAYNEQFF. DNA for the CDR3: TGTGCCAGCAGTGAATATGTCATGACCGGGACAGGGGCCTACAATGAGCAGTTCTTC.

The table lists this clone with a count of one. J is TRBJ1-1 and V is TRBV29-1, with D perhaps TRBD1 (6 bases). CDR1 and CDR2 from the germline V gene are SQVTM and ANQGSEA. The CDR3 has 14 amino acids. Trimming took 5 bases from V and 8 from J, leaving 21 bases between them. For the CDR3, the DNA is TGCAGCGTTCGTAGGGGGGATGGGTCTGGCGAAGCTTTCTTT. Translating it yields CSVRRGDGSGEAFF.

The chain joins TRBV5-1 to TRBJ1-3; no definite D call. With 0 bases removed from V and 0 bases from J, the gap between germline ends came to 13 bases. Per the germline V gene, CDR1 is SGHRS and CDR2 is YFSETQ. The CDR3 is 17 residues long. The CDR3 bases are TGCGCCAGCAGCTTGGATGGGCGGGGATCCTCTGGAAACACCATATATTTT. Translated: CASSLDGRGSSGNTIYF.

J is TRBJ2-1 and V is TRBV19; 14 bases fit TRBD2. Unmatched junction bases numbered 6, after V lost 5 bases and J lost 6 bases. This CDR3 spans 16 amino acids. Germline-derived CDR1 and CDR2 are LNHDA and SQIVND (reference sequence). The CDR3 reads CASSDLGLAGGNEQFF. The CDR3 region has the DNA TGTGCCAGTAGTGATTTAGGACTAGCGGGAGGCAATGAGCAGTTCTTC.

The chain uses TRBV5-1 and TRBJ1-2; D may be TRBD1 (6 bases). V lost 2 bases, J lost 3 bases, and 14 bases lay in between. CDR1 and CDR2 (germline): SGHRS, YFSETQ. This CDR3 region has 15 residues. CDR3 region: CASSLIPDSDYGYTF. CDR3 nucleotides: TGCGCCAGCAGCTTAATCCCGGACAGCGACTATGGCTACACCTTC. Filled out from reference TRBV5-1 and TRBJ1-2, the complete variable domain reads KAGVTQTPRYLIKTRGQQVTLSCSPISGHRSVSWYQQTPGQGLQFLFEYFSETQRNKGNFPGRFSGRQFSNSRSEMNVSTLELGDSALYLCASSLIPDSDYGYTFGSGTRLTVV.